Listed below are T cell receptor beta chains from one sample, sequenced in a study of cytomegalovirus exposure and HLA in healthy donors. Produced via immunoSEQ multiplex PCR; TCRdb's table is partial and in-frame only. The sample gives 100,000 to 120,000 clones, more than 60% of which show up once; about 6.6% is in the top ten. Sequences were obtained from PBMCs. Source of these receptors: a man younger than 40 in good health and CMV-seropositive. Both conserved end residues are part of each CDR3. Each record gives: clone size, V gene, J gene, D gene, CDR3 protein, CDR3 DNA. The D gene is left open where the match is weak. Expanded clones are given a class, and other clones once, few, many or no size at all.

>.|TRBV27|TRBJ2-1|.
CASSLCQEPITYNEQFF
TGTGCCAGCAGTTTATGTCAGGAACCGATAACCTACAATGAGCAGTTCTTC
>.|TRBV9|TRBJ2-1|TRBD1
CASSVAGTVYNEQFF
TGTGCCAGCAGCGTAGCTGGGACAGTCTACAATGAGCAGTTCTTC
>.|TRBV5-5|TRBJ1-3|TRBD1
CASSFPPGQGVGNTIYF
TGTGCCAGCAGCTTTCCCCCGGGACAGGGGGTTGGAAACACCATATATTTT
>.|TRBV2|TRBJ2-7|TRBD2
CASSENGGFHEQYF
TGTGCCAGCAGTGAGAACGGGGGGTTTCACGAGCAGTACTTC
>.|TRBV7-6|TRBJ1-4|.
CASSLVPGEKLFF
TGTGCCAGCAGCTTAGTCCCAGGGGAAAAACTGTTTTTT
>.|TRBV27|TRBJ1-5|.
CASSFGRGPQPQHF
TGTGCCAGCAGTTTTGGCAGGGGCCCTCAGCCCCAGCATTTT
>.|TRBV7-9|TRBJ2-5|.
CSSSLIQQETQYF
TGTTCCAGCAGCTTAATACAGCAAGAGACCCAGTACTTC
>.|TRBV5-1|TRBJ2-7|.
CASSFAGPPYEQYF
TGCGCCAGCAGCTTTGCGGGCCCCCCCTACGAGCAGTACTTC
>.|TRBV2|TRBJ1-1|TRBD1
CASSDYRGSTEAFF
TGTGCCAGCAGTGACTACAGGGGGAGCACTGAAGCTTTCTTT
>.|TRBV11-2|TRBJ1-1|TRBD1
CASSLSWGQGEAFF
TGTGCCAGCAGTTTAAGTTGGGGACAGGGAGAAGCTTTCTTT
>.|TRBV11-2|TRBJ2-7|TRBD1
CASSIIRDRGEQYF
TGTGCCAGCAGCATTATCCGGGACAGGGGCGAGCAGTACTTC
>once|TRBV7-3|TRBJ2-1|TRBD2
CASSLSAGGPNEQFF
TGTGCCAGCAGCTTAAGTGCGGGGGGGCCCAATGAGCAGTTCTTC
>few|TRBV4-1|TRBJ1-2|.
CASSQVGANYGYTF
TGCGCCAGCAGCCAAGTCGGGGCTAACTATGGCTACACCTTC